One and the same sample provided the 21 T cell receptor beta chains below, sequenced in a study of beta chain features in type 1 diabetes. Notes on the study in general: A moderate, significant TCRB CDR3 shortening appeared in type 1 diabetes across four CD4+ subsets.

Antigens of these TCRs are unknown. The whole isolated RNA underwent reverse transcription, so sequencing captured expressed TCRB transcripts. TCRdb keeps only in-frame clones here, not all; method: immunoSEQ multiplex PCR. This repertoire shows more than 300,000 clones, roughly 9.8% found once; its top ten account for roughly 0.6%. The sequenced sample consisted of central memory CD4+ T cells from blood. The origin of the receptors is a man under 40 with type 1 diabetes.

The V gene is TRBV6-5, the J gene TRBJ1-1; TRBD1 is a possible D gene (5 bases). The CDR3 runs 11 residues. V shed 4 bases and J shed 10 bases, with 10 bases lying between them. CDR1 MNHEY and CDR2 SVGAGI come from the germline V gene. The DNA for the CDR3 is TGTGCCAGCAGTTTTGGTGGGGGAGCTTTCTTT. It yields the protein CASSFGGGAFF.

This clone has just a few counts. This rearrangement joins TRBV19 to TRBJ1-1; 8 positions agree with TRBD1. The CDR3 consists of 14 residues. CDR1 and CDR2 from the germline V gene are LNHDA and SQIVND (reference sequence). After removal of 3 bases from V and 2 bases from J, the junction contained 2 bases not matched to a gene. The CDR3: CASSIDRGNTEAFF. The CDR3 DNA is TGTGCCAGTAGTATCGACAGGGGTAACACTGAAGCTTTCTTT. The entire variable domain, with the rest obtained from reference TRBV19 and TRBJ1-1, is as follows: DGGITQSPKYLFRKEGQNVTLSCEQNLNHDAMYWYRQDPGQGLRLIYYSQIVNDFQKGDIAEGYSVSREKKESFPLTVTSAQKNPTAFYLCASSIDRGNTEAFFGQGTRLTVV.

This clone was seen only a few times. The chain recombines TRBV10-2 with TRBJ2-5; maybe TRBD1 (5 bases). The V end lost 5 bases, the J end lost 7 bases, and 11 bases lay between the germline ends. CDR1 and CDR2 (germline): WSHSY, SAAADI. The CDR3 length is 12 residues. CDR3 DNA: TGCGCCAGCAGTCAGGGTGTATCGACCCAGTACTTC. Residues: CASSQGVSTQYF.

This clone was detected many times. The chain has TRBV25-1 and TRBJ2-5; D may be TRBD1 (6 bases). Trimming removed 6 bases at V and 5 bases at J, with 10 bases between. The CDR3 spans 12 residues. Germline V lookup: CDR1 MGHDK, CDR2 SYGVNS. The CDR3 nucleotides read TGTGCCAGCAGGGATAGGGGGGAGACCCAGTACTTC. This translates into CASRDRGETQYF.

Comments on this clone: One junction end disagrees with the germline gene, perhaps due to a read error. The chain has TRBV7-7 and TRBJ1-1, with D perhaps matching TRBD1 (5 bases). The germline CDR1 and CDR2 sequences are SSHAT and FNYEAQ (reference sequence). The CDR3 runs 14 residues. The CDR3 nucleotides read TGTGCTAGCAGCTTTGTCCGGGGCCCTTTTGAAGCTTTCTTT. Translating gives CASSFVRGPFEAFF.

The table lists this clone with a few counts. The chain has TRBV7-9 and TRBJ1-5; maybe TRBD1 (5 bases). V lost 5 bases to trimming and J lost 1 base, with 12 bases between them. Germline V gene lookup returns CDR1 SEHNR and CDR2 FQNEAQ (reference sequence). CDR3 length: 15 residues. In nucleotides, the CDR3 is TGTGCCAGCAGCCTAGGGACGGGGAGCAATCAGCCCCAGCATTTT. The encoded protein is CASSLGTGSNQPQHF.

This clone was observed a few times. The chain is built from TRBV29-1 and TRBJ2-7; no clear D. The CDR3 is 13 residues long. Trimming took 6 bases from V and 4 from J, leaving 16 bases between them. CDR1 and CDR2 (germline): SQVTM, ANQGSEA. As DNA, the CDR3 is TGCAGCGTCGACCTGGGGAAGGGATACGAGCAGTACTTC. As protein: CSVDLGKGYEQYF.

This clone was counted a few times. The V call is TRBV6-6, the J call TRBJ1-1; D is perhaps TRBD1 (5 bases). Germline CDR1 is MNHNY and CDR2 is SVGAGI (reference sequence). V was pared by 2 bases and J by 4 bases, with 11 bases between. The CDR3 has 14 amino acids. The CDR3 is CASSYRGVSTEAFF. In DNA, the CDR3 is TGTGCCAGCAGTTACCGGGGGGTGAGCACTGAAGCTTTCTTT.

This sequence joins TRBV7-2 and TRBJ2-2, with TRBD2 as a possible D gene (6 bases). Trimming shortened V by 7 bases and J by 7 bases, and 16 bases separated the two germline ends. CDR3 size: 14 residues. Germline CDR1 reads SGHTA; CDR2 reads FQGNSA. CDR3 DNA: TGTGCCAGCATCCCCGGGAGATCCAACGGGGAGCTGTTTTTT. Translating it yields CASIPGRSNGELFF.

The CDR3 nucleotides are TGTGCCAGCAGTTCCCTGGGGGCAGGGAACAACTATGGCTACACCTTC. This codes for CASSSLGAGNNYGYTF. The chain employs TRBV27 and TRBJ1-2; perhaps TRBD1 as D (6 bases). The V and J ends lost 4 bases and 2 bases respectively, with 17 bases between them. The CDR3 has 16 amino acids. Per the germline V gene, CDR1 is MNHEY and CDR2 is SMNVEV (reference sequence).

J is TRBJ2-5 and V is TRBV10-2; D not resolved. V was cut by 3 bases and J by 5 bases, with 10 bases left in between. The CDR3 consists of 13 residues. CDR1 is WSHSY, CDR2 SAAADI, per germline. The CDR3 coding sequence is TGCGCCAGCAGTGACCCGGTAAAGGAGACCCAGTACTTC. It translates to CASSDPVKETQYF.

The gene calls are TRBV11-2 and TRBJ1-2, with 7 bases matching TRBD1. J gave up 6 bases and V 6 bases, and 4 bases lay outside the gene matches. Germline V gives CDR1 SGHAT, CDR2 FQNNGV. The CDR3 runs 12 residues. DNA of the CDR3: TGTGCCAGCAGTTATCAGGGGGATGGCTACACCTTC. It is translated as CASSYQGDGYTF.

The chain recombines TRBV5-1 with TRBJ2-1; unclear D gene. The V end was cut by 0 bases, the J end by 4 bases, with 14 bases between. Germline loops: CDR1 SGHRS, CDR2 YFSETQ. The length of the CDR3 is 16 residues. For the CDR3, the DNA is TGCGCCAGCAGCTTGGGGCCTCACTGGAAATACAATGAGCAGTTCTTC. Amino acids: CASSLGPHWKYNEQFF. The full variable domain, rest sourced from reference TRBV5-1 and TRBJ2-1, is KAGVTQTPRYLIKTRGQQVTLSCSPISGHRSVSWYQQTPGQGLQFLFEYFSETQRNKGNFPGRFSGRQFSNSRSEMNVSTLELGDSALYLCASSLGPHWKYNEQFFGPGTRLTVL.

Notes on this clone: This specimen includes other DNA sequences encoding the same CDR3. The gene calls are TRBV5-1 and TRBJ2-5, with 8 bases identical to TRBD1. The CDR3 consists of 15 residues. The germline CDR1 and CDR2 sequences are SGHRS and YFSETQ. V lost 0 bases, J lost 3 bases, and 4 bases stayed unmatched. In DNA, the CDR3 is TGCGCCAGCAGCTTGGCCGGGACAGGTGAAGAGACCCAGTACTTC. Protein: CASSLAGTGEETQYF.

This clone was counted between two and nine times. The genes are TRBV29-1 and TRBJ2-5, with 13 bases identical to TRBD2. Germline values: CDR1 SQVTM, CDR2 ANQGSEA. This CDR3 has 15 residues. Losses at the gene ends were 4 bases for V and 4 bases for J; bases not matched to a gene: 6. In DNA form, the CDR3 reads TGCAGCGTTGCCTGGACTAGCGGGAGTGCAGAGACCCAGTACTTC. The encoded protein is CSVAWTSGSAETQYF.

A few counts support this clone. The V and J genes are TRBV7-9 and TRBJ2-1; D unclear. Trimming removed 1 base at V and 9 bases at J, with 7 bases between. The germline V gene encodes CDR1 SEHNR and CDR2 FQNEAQ (reference sequence). The CDR3 has 12 residues. CDR3 in amino acids: CASSLDLVEQFF. CDR3 sequence (DNA): TGTGCCAGCAGCTTAGATTTGGTTGAGCAGTTCTTC.

The chain is built from TRBV23-1 and TRBJ2-5, with D possibly TRBD2 on 5 matching bases. TRBV23-1 is an open reading frame whose function is uncertain. The CDR3 has 16 amino acids. Trimming stripped 0 bases from V and 3 bases from J, with 14 bases between. The CDR3 spells CASSQSAKLEEETQYF. The DNA for the CDR3 is TGCGCCAGCAGTCAATCTGCTAAACTAGAAGAAGAGACCCAGTACTTC.

This clone was seen ten or more times. The chain carries TRBV28 and TRBJ2-1; a possible D gene is TRBD1 (5 bases). The CDR3 runs to 14 residues. The germline V and J ends were trimmed by 9 bases and 0 bases, with 12 bases remaining between them. Germline values: CDR1 MDHEN, CDR2 SYDVKM. CDR3 bases: TGTGCCAGTTACAGGAAAAGCTCCTACAATGAGCAGTTCTTC. It encodes CASYRKSSYNEQFF.

This clone has a handful of counts. V is TRBV5-1 and J is TRBJ2-5; 8 nucleotides match TRBD1. V gave up 2 bases and J gave up 1 base; unmatched junction bases: 7. The CDR3 runs to 16 residues. Germline CDR1 SGHRS, CDR2 YFSETQ. The CDR3 is CASSFYQGARQETQYF. As DNA, the CDR3 is TGCGCCAGCAGCTTTTACCAGGGGGCGCGCCAAGAGACCCAGTACTTC.

This clone has a handful of counts. The chain couples TRBV28 to TRBJ2-7; D possibly corresponds to TRBD2 (6 bases). V was trimmed by 6 bases and J by 7 bases, leaving 22 bases between them. The CDR3 runs 15 residues. Germline V gives CDR1 MDHEN, CDR2 SYDVKM. CDR3 nucleotide sequence: TGTGCCAGCAGGTCCTCGGGACTGGTCATGGGGGAGCAGTACTTC. It translates to CASRSSGLVMGEQYF.

This clone has at least ten counts. V is TRBV9 and J is TRBJ1-4; possibly TRBD1 for D (5 bases). This CDR3 contains 14 residues. Trimming shortened V by 2 bases and J by 4 bases, and 9 bases separated the two germline ends. Germline V gene sequence: CDR1 SGDLS, CDR2 YYNGEE. CDR3 coding DNA: TGTGCCAGCAGCGTTGGGACGGGTAATGAAAAACTGTTTTTT. Protein sequence: CASSVGTGNEKLFF.